The T cell receptor beta chain described here comes from a study of T cell repertoires in cytomegalovirus infection. General study findings and limits: Cumulative frequency (of public TCR beta family members) identified carriers of CMV plus the relevant HLA. HLA-C-restricted CMV-specific TCR beta clonotypes were dominant in the ex vivo response.

TCRdb independently ran MiXCR on the reads; one entry per CDR3 protein. The table lists about 230,000 distinct CDR3 sequences, approximately 6.7% of them singletons. This clonotype was detected many times. Antigen specificity is unknown. Germline V gene data show CDR1 as MDHEN and CDR2 as SYDVKM. The V end was cut by 4 bases, the J end by 0 bases, with 16 bases between. The CDR3 consists of 17 residues. The rearrangement uses TRBV28 and TRBJ1-3; D may be TRBD1 (6 bases). The clonotype comes from a human donor in good health (CMV status not recorded). Some clones in this sample may be carry-over from other donors' samples. The material sequenced was PBMCs. DNA for the CDR3: TGTGCCAGCAGTTATCCCCCCGGGACATTCTCTGGAAACACCATATATTTT. Encoded protein: CASSYPPGTFSGNTIYF.